This T cell receptor (beta chain) came from a study of blood T cell repertoires in COVID-19. Study at large: The study drew acute and convalescent COVID-19 samples from the United States, Italy and Spain.

Methods used by the authors: Amplification of reference gene primers provided the estimated nucleated cell counts. TCRdb's copy holds only in-frame clones and misses some; the assay was immunoSEQ multiplex PCR. That table gives V, J and clone size, and the DNA gave D and trimming. The sample contains 65,000 to 95,000 clones, about 83% of which appear only once. Specimen: peripheral blood. The sequence was obtained from a man aged 30 to 39 with acute or convalescent COVID-19.

In DNA, the CDR3 is TGTGCCAGCAGTTTACTGCGGGCTCAAGGAAACACCATATATTTT. Protein product: CASSLLRAQGNTIYF. The gene calls are TRBV28 and TRBJ1-3, with D hard to call. CDR3 length equals 15 residues. Per germline, CDR1 MDHEN and CDR2 SYDVKM. V gave up 2 bases and J gave up 4 bases, with 12 bases separating them.